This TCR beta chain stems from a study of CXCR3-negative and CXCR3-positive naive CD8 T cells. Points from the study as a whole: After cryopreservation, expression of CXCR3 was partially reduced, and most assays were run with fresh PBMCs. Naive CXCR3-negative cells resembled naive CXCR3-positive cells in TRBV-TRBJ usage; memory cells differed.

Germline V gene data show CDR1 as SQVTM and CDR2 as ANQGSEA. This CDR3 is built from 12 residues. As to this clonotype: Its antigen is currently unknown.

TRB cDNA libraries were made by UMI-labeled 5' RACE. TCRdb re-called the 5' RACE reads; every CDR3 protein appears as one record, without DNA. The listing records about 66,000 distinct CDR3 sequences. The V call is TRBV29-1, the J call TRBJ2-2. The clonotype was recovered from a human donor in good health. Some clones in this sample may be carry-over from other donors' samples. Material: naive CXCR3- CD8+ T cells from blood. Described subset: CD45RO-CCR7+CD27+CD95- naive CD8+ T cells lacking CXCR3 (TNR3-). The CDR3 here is CSVPRTTGELFF.